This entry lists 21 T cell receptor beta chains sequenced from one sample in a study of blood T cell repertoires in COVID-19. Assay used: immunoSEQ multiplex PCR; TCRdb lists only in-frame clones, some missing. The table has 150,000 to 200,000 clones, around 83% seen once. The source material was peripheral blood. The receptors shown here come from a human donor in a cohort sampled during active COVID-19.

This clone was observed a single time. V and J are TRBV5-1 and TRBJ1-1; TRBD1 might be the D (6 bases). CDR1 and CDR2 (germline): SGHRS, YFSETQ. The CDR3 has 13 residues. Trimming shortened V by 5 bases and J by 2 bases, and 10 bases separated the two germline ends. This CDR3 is CASRQQGNTEAFF. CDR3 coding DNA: TGCGCCAGCAGACAACAGGGAAACACTGAAGCTTTCTTT.

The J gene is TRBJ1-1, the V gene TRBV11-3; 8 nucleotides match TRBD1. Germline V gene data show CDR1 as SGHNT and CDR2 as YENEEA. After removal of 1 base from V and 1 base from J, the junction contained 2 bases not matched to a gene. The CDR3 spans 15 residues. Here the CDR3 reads CASSLGGTGNTEAFF. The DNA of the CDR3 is TGTGCCAGCAGCTTAGGAGGGACAGGGAACACTGAAGCTTTCTTT.

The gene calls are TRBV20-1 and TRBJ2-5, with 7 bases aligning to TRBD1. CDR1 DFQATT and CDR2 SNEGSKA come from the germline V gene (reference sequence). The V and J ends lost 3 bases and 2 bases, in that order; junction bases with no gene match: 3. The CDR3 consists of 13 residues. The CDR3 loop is CSASSRGQETQYF. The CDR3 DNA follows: TGCAGTGCTAGTTCCAGGGGGCAAGAGACCCAGTACTTC.

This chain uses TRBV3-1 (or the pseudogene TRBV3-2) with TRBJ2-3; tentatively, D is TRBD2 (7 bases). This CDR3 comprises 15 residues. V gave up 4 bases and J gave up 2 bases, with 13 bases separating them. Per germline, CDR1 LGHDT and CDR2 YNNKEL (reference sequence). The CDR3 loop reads CASSLPGGPTDTQYF. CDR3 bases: TGTGCCAGCAGCCTGCCCGGGGGGCCCACAGATACGCAGTATTTT.

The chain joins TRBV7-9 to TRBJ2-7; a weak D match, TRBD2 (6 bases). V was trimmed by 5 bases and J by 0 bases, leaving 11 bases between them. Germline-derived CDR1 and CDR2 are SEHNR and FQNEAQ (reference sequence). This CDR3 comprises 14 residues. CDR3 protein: CASSPMDYSYEQYF. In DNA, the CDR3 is TGTGCCAGCAGCCCCATGGACTACTCCTACGAGCAGTACTTC. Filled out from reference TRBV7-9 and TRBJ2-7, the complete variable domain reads DTGVSQNPRHKITKRGQNVTFRCDPISEHNRLYWYRQTLGQGPEFLTYFQNEAQLEKSRLLSDRFSAERPKGSFSTLEIQRTEQGDSAMYLCASSPMDYSYEQYFGPGTRLTVT.

The CDR3 is CSVDWREGNGELFF. DNA for the CDR3: TGCAGCGTTGACTGGCGGGAGGGCAACGGGGAGCTGTTTTTT. V is TRBV29-1 and J is TRBJ2-2; 9 bases are shared with TRBD2. This CDR3 is built from 14 residues. With 3 bases clipped from V and 7 bases from J, the junction kept 6 bases outside the gene matches. The germline CDR1 and CDR2 sequences are SQVTM and ANQGSEA.

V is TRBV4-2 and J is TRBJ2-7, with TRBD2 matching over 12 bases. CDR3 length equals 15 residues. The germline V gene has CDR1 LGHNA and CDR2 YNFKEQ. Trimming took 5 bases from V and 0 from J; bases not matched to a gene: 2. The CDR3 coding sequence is TGTGCCAGCAGCGAGACTAGCGGGAGCTCCTACGAGCAGTACTTC. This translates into CASSETSGSSYEQYF.

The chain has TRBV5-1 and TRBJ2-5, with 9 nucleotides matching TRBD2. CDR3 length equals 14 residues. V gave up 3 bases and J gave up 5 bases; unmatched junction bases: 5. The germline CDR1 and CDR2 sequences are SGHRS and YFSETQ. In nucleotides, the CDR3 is TGCGCCAGCAGCTCCCGGACTAGCGAGGAGACCCAGTACTTC. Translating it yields CASSSRTSEETQYF.

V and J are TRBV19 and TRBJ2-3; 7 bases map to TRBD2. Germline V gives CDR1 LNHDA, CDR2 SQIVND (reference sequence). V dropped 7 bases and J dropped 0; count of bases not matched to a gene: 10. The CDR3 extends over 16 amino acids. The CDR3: CASTSLARASTDTQYF. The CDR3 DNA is TGTGCCAGTACCTCACTAGCGAGAGCTAGCACAGATACGCAGTATTTT.

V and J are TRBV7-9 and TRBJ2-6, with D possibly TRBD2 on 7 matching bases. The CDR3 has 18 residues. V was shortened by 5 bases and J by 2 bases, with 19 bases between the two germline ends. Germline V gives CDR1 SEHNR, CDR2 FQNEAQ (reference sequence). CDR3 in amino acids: CASSRGAGLGTGANVLTF. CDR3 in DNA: TGTGCCAGCAGCCGGGGGGCAGGCCTGGGAACTGGGGCCAACGTCCTGACTTTC.

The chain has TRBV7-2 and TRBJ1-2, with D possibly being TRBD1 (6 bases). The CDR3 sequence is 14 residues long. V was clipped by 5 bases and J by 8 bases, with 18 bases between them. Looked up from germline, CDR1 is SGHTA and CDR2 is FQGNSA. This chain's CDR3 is CASSPTRGQWGYTF. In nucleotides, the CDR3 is TGTGCCAGCAGCCCGACGCGGGGGCAGTGGGGCTACACCTTC.

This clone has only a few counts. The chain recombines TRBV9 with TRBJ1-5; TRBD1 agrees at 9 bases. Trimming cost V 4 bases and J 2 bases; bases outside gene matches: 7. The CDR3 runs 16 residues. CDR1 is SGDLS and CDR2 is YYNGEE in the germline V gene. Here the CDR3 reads CASSLTGGAGNQPQHF. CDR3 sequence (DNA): TGTGCCAGCAGCTTAACAGGGGGCGCGGGCAATCAGCCCCAGCATTTT.

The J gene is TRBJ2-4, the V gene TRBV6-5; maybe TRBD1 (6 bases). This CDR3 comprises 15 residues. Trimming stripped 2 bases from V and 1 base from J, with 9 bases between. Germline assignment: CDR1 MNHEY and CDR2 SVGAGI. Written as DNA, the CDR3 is TGTGCCAGCAGTTACACAGGGATGGCCAAAAACATTCAGTACTTC. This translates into CASSYTGMAKNIQYF.

CDR3 DNA sequence: TGTGCCACCCGCAACAGGGGGACTGAAGCTTTCTTT. Its translation is CATRNRGTEAFF. The chain recombines TRBV19 with TRBJ1-1; TRBD1 matches 8 bases. CDR1 LNHDA and CDR2 SQIVND come from the germline V gene (reference sequence). The CDR3 loop spans 12 amino acids. V dropped 10 bases and J dropped 5; count of bases not matched to a gene: 6. Full variable domain (remainder filled in from reference TRBV19 and TRBJ1-1): DGGITQSPKYLFRKEGQNVTLSCEQNLNHDAMYWYRQDPGQGLRLIYYSQIVNDFQKGDIAEGYSVSREKKESFPLTVTSAQKNPTAFYLCATRNRGTEAFFGQGTRLTVV.

The DNA for the CDR3 is TGCGCCAGCAGCCAAGAAGAGGGCGGGACTGGTAGTGGGTACGAGCAGTACTTC. As protein: CASSQEEGGTGSGYEQYF. V and J are TRBV4-3 and TRBJ2-7; D is perhaps TRBD2 (6 bases). V shed 0 bases and J shed 4 bases, with 22 bases lying between them. CDR3 length: 18 amino acids. Germline CDR1 is LGHNA and CDR2 is YSLEER.

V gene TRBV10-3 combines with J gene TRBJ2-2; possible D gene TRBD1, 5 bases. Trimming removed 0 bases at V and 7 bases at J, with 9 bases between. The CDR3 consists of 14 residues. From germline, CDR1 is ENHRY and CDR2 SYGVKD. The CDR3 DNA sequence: TGTGCCATCAGTGAGTCTCCAAGGGGCGGGGAGCTGTTTTTT. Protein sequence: CAISESPRGGELFF.

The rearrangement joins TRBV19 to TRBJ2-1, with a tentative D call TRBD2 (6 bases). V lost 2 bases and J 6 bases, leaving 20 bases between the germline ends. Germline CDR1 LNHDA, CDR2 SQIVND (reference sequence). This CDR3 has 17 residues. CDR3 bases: TGTGCCAGTAGTATAACTTGGACATCCCTCGGGAGCAATGAGCAGTTCTTC. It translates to CASSITWTSLGSNEQFF.

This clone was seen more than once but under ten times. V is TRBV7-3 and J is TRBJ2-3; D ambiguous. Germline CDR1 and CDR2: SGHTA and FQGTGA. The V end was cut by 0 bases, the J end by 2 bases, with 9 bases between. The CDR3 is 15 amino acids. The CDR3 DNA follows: TGTGCCAGCAGCTTAACGAGTACGGTCACAGATACGCAGTATTTT. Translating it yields CASSLTSTVTDTQYF.

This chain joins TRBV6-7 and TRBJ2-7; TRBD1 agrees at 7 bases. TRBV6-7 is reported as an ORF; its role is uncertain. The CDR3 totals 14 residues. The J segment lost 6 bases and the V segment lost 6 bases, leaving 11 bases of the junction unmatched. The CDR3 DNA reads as TGTGCCAGCAGCTTACTCGAGACAGGGAGCGAGCAGTACTTC. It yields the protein CASSLLETGSEQYF.

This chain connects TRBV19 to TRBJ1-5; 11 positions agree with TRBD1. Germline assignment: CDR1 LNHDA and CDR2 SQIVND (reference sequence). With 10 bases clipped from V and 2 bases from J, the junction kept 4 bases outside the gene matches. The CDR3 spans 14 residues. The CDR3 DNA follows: TGTGCCACTGGACAGGGGGCTGGCAATCAGCCCCAGCATTTT. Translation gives CATGQGAGNQPQHF.

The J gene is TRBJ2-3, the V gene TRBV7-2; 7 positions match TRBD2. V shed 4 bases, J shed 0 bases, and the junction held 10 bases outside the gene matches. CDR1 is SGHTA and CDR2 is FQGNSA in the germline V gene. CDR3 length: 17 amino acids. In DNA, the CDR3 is TGTGCCAGCAGCTATATGATGGGGGGGTCTAGCACAGATACGCAGTATTTT. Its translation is CASSYMMGGSSTDTQYF.